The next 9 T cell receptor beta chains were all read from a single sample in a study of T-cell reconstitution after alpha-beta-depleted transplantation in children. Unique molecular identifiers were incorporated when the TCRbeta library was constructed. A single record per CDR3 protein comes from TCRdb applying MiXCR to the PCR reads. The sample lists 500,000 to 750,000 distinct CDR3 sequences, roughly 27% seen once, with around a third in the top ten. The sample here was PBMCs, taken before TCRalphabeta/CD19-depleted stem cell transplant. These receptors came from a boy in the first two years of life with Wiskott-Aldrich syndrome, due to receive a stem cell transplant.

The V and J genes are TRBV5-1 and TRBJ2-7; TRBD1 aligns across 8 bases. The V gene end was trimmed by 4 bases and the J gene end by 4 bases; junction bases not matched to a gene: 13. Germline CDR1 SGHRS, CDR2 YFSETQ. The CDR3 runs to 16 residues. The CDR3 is CASSPGPGTGPYEQYF. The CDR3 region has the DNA TGCGCCAGCAGCCCTGGGCCGGGGACAGGACCTTACGAGCAGTACTTC.

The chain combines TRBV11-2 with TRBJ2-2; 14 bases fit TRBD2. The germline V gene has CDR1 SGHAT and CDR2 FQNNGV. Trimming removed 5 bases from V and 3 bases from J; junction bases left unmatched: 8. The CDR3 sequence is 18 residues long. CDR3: CASSPIPGLAGDTGELFF. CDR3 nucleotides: TGTGCCAGCAGCCCAATACCGGGACTAGCGGGAGACACCGGGGAGCTGTTTTTT.

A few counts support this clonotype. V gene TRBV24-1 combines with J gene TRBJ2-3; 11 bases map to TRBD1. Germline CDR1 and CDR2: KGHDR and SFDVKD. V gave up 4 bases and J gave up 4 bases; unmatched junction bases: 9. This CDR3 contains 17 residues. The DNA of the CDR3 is TGTGCCACCAGTGAATCCGGACAGGGGGCGTTAGCAGATACGCAGTATTTT. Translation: CATSESGQGALADTQYF.

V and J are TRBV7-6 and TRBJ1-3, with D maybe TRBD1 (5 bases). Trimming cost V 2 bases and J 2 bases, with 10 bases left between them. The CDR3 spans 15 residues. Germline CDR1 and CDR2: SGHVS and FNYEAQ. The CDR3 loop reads CASSLYKGTGNTIYF. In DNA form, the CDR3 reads TGTGCCAGCAGCTTATATAAGGGGACTGGAAACACCATATATTTT.

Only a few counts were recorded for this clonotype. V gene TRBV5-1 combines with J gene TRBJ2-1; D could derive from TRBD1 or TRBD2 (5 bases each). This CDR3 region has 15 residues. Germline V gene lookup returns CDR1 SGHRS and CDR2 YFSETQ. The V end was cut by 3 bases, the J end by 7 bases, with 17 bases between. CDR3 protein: CASSSLVRGDNEQFF. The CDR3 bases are TGCGCCAGCAGCTCCTTAGTTAGAGGGGATAATGAGCAGTTCTTC.

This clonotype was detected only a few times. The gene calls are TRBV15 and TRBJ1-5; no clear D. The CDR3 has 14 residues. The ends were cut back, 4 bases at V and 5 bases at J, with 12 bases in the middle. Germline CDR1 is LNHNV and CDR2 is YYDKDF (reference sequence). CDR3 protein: CATSKGRTHQPQHF. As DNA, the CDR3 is TGTGCCACCAGCAAGGGCCGTACACATCAGCCCCAGCATTTT.

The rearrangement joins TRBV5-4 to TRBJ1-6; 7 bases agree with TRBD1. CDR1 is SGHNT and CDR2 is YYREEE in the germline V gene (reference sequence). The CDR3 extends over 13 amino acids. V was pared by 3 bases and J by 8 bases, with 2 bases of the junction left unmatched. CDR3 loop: CASSYQGDSPLHF. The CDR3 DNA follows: TGTGCCAGCAGCTACCAGGGGGATTCACCCCTCCACTTT.

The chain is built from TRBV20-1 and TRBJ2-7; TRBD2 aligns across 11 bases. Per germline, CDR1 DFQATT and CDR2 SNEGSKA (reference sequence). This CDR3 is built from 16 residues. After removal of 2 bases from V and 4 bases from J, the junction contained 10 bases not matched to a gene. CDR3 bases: TGCAGTGCTAGACTAGCGGGGGGATCTTTAGGGTACGAGCAGTACTTC. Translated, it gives CSARLAGGSLGYEQYF.

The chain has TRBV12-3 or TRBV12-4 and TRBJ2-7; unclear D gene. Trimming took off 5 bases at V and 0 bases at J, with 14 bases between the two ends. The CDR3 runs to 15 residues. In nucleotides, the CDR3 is TGTGCCAGCAGTCCGGAGTTGGGAATCTCCTACGAGCAGTACTTC. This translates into CASSPELGISYEQYF.